Listed below are T cell receptor beta chains from one sample, sequenced in a study of blood T cell repertoires in COVID-19. Using immunoSEQ multiplex PCR, the repertoire was profiled, and TCRdb retains in-frame clones only, with some absent. This sample has approximately 300,000 clones, with 80% to 95% found just once. Sequencing used PBMCs or T cells enriched from blood (not recorded which). Every receptor here comes from a woman aged 25 to 39 who had recovered from COVID-19. CDR3s include the opening cysteine and the closing phenylalanine or tryptophan. Each record gives: J gene, clone size, V gene, D gene, CDR3 DNA, CDR3 protein. A D gene is named only where the DNA matches it firmly. Rows may omit the clone size; those that give it use once, few, many or a size class.

J: TRBJ1-5
size: few
V: TRBV30
D: .
DNA: TGTGCCTGGAGTGTGAGTGGGGGCGGCAATCAGCCCCAGCATTTT
CDR3: CAWSVSGGGNQPQHF

J: TRBJ1-1
size: .
V: TRBV7-2
D: TRBD1
DNA: TGTGCCAGCAGCCCCAGACAGGGGGCTAGCACTGAAGCTTTCTTT
CDR3: CASSPRQGASTEAFF

J: TRBJ2-1
size: .
V: TRBV28
D: TRBD2
DNA: TGTGCCAGCAGTCCCTCACCGGGACTAGCGTCCAATGAGCAGTTCTTC
CDR3: CASSPSPGLASNEQFF

J: TRBJ2-5
size: .
V: TRBV7-8
D: TRBD2
DNA: TGTGCCAGCAGCCCCGGGCCAGCGGGAGGGAGGGGAGAGACCCAGTACTTC
CDR3: CASSPGPAGGRGETQYF

J: TRBJ2-7
size: .
V: TRBV3-1/TRBV3-2
D: .
DNA: TGTGCCAGCAGCCCTGAGGACAGAAGCTCCTACGAGCAGTACTTC
CDR3: CASSPEDRSSYEQYF

J: TRBJ2-1
size: .
V: TRBV7-8
D: TRBD2
DNA: TGTGCCAGCAGCCCCGCTAGCGGGAGTGTTTCCTACAATGAGCAGTTCTTC
CDR3: CASSPASGSVSYNEQFF

J: TRBJ1-1
size: .
V: TRBV6-5
D: TRBD1
DNA: TGTGCCAGCAGCCAACAGGGGGATGAAGCTTTCTTT
CDR3: CASSQQGDEAFF

J: TRBJ2-1
size: .
V: TRBV11-2
D: TRBD2
DNA: TGTGCCAGCAGCTCACCTAGCGGCTCCTACAATGAGCAGTTCTTC
CDR3: CASSSPSGSYNEQFF

J: TRBJ1-5
size: .
V: TRBV20-1
D: TRBD1
DNA: TGCAGTGCCAGTACGGGACAGGGGAATCAGCCCCAGCATTTT
CDR3: CSASTGQGNQPQHF

J: TRBJ2-1
size: .
V: TRBV7-2
D: TRBD1
DNA: TGTGCCAGCAGCCTAGGACAGGGTGGGAGTAATGAGCAGTTCTTC
CDR3: CASSLGQGGSNEQFF

J: TRBJ2-7
size: .
V: TRBV18
D: TRBD1
DNA: TGTGCCAGCTCACCAATCGCAGGGGGCAACGAGCAGTACTTC
CDR3: CASSPIAGGNEQYF

J: TRBJ2-3
size: .
V: TRBV5-1
D: TRBD1
DNA: TGCGCCAGCAGCGGGGGACAGGGGGCGACAGATACGCAGTATTTT
CDR3: CASSGGQGATDTQYF

J: TRBJ1-5
size: .
V: TRBV7-3
D: .
DNA: TGTGCCAGCAGCTTAACAGCGGGTCAGCCCCAGCATTTT
CDR3: CASSLTAGQPQHF

J: TRBJ2-7
size: .
V: TRBV11-3
D: TRBD1
DNA: TGTGCCAGCAGCGTTTTCACAGGGGCAGACTACGAGCAGTACTTC
CDR3: CASSVFTGADYEQYF

J: TRBJ1-5
size: .
V: TRBV19
D: .
DNA: TGTGCCAGTTCACAGGGTCTTGGTCAGCCCCAGCATTTT
CDR3: CASSQGLGQPQHF

J: TRBJ1-2
size: .
V: TRBV29-1
D: .
DNA: TGCAGCGTTGGAGTTAACTATGGCTACACCTTC
CDR3: CSVGVNYGYTF

J: TRBJ2-7
size: .
V: TRBV7-9
D: TRBD1
DNA: TGTGCCAGCAGCTTAGCCGGAAAAGCCGGGACAGGGGTCCACGAGCAGTACTTC
CDR3: CASSLAGKAGTGVHEQYF

J: TRBJ2-2
size: .
V: TRBV12-3/TRBV12-4
D: .
DNA: TGTGCCAGCAGTTTATATTCCGGGGAGCTGTTTTTT
CDR3: CASSLYSGELFF

J: TRBJ2-1
size: .
V: TRBV15
D: TRBD1
DNA: TGTGCCACCAGCAGAGGCTTACAGGGGCGTGAGCAGTTCTTC
CDR3: CATSRGLQGREQFF

J: TRBJ2-1
size: .
V: TRBV9
D: .
DNA: TGTGCCAGCAGCGTAGGCAGTAGCGCCACCTCTAGTGAGCAGTTCTTC
CDR3: CASSVGSSATSSEQFF

J: TRBJ2-7
size: .
V: TRBV25-1
D: TRBD2
DNA: TGTGCCAGCAGTCCTCTGACTAGCGGGGCCTCAGAGCAGTACTTC
CDR3: CASSPLTSGASEQYF

J: TRBJ2-1
size: once
V: TRBV6-2/TRBV6-3
D: .
DNA: TGTGCCAGCAGTTATGTCAATTACAATGAGCAGTTCTTC
CDR3: CASSYVNYNEQFF

J: TRBJ2-1
size: .
V: TRBV7-2
D: .
DNA: TGTGCCAGCAGCGCAAACGGGGGCAATGAGCAGTTCTTC
CDR3: CASSANGGNEQFF

J: TRBJ1-6
size: .
V: TRBV5-1
D: .
DNA: TGCGCCAGCAGCTTTACCGGGAACTCGGTCGATTCACCCCTCCACTTT
CDR3: CASSFTGNSVDSPLHF

J: TRBJ1-1
size: .
V: TRBV6-5
D: TRBD1
DNA: TGTGCCAGCAGCCTGACAGGGGTGAACACTGAAGCTTTCTTT
CDR3: CASSLTGVNTEAFF

J: TRBJ1-1
size: .
V: TRBV30
D: .
DNA: TGTGCCTGGAGTGTCGTAGACAGGTTGAACACTGAAGCTTTCTTT
CDR3: CAWSVVDRLNTEAFF

J: TRBJ2-7
size: .
V: TRBV3-1/TRBV3-2
D: .
DNA: TGTGCCAGCAGCCACTCTACGGTAAGCTCCTACGAGCAGTACTTC
CDR3: CASSHSTVSSYEQYF

J: TRBJ2-2
size: .
V: TRBV27
D: .
DNA: TGTGCCAGCAGTCCCTACGTGAATATGGCCGGGGAGCTGTTTTTT
CDR3: CASSPYVNMAGELFF

J: TRBJ2-7
size: .
V: TRBV6-6
D: .
DNA: TGTGCCAGCAGCCCCGAACTTTTGCGATCCTACGAGCAGTACTTC
CDR3: CASSPELLRSYEQYF

J: TRBJ1-1
size: .
V: TRBV29-1
D: TRBD1
DNA: TGCAGCGTTGTTGCTACCAGGGGGCACCCGAACACTGAAGCTTTCTTT
CDR3: CSVVATRGHPNTEAFF

J: TRBJ2-3
size: .
V: TRBV20-1
D: .
DNA: TGCAGTGCTAGAGGAGCTAGGGGGCAGTATTTT
CDR3: CSARGARGQYF

J: TRBJ2-5
size: .
V: TRBV28
D: TRBD2
DNA: TGTGCCAGCAGCCCCGGGACTAGCAGCCTCCAAGAGACCCAGTACTTC
CDR3: CASSPGTSSLQETQYF

J: TRBJ1-1
size: .
V: TRBV5-1
D: .
DNA: TGCGCCAGCGGCCTCAGAAGTTTGAACACTGAAGCTTTCTTT
CDR3: CASGLRSLNTEAFF

J: TRBJ2-1
size: .
V: TRBV2
D: TRBD2
DNA: TGTGCCAGCAAAGGACTAGCGGGCAATGAGCAGTTCTTC
CDR3: CASKGLAGNEQFF

J: TRBJ2-1
size: .
V: TRBV9
D: TRBD2
DNA: TGTGCCAGCAGCCCCTTTGGGACTAGCGGGACGCCTTTGTTCTTC
CDR3: CASSPFGTSGTPLFF

J: TRBJ1-2
size: .
V: TRBV29-1
D: TRBD1
DNA: TGCAGCGCGGGACAGGGTGCCGGCTATGGCTACACCTTC
CDR3: CSAGQGAGYGYTF

J: TRBJ1-2
size: .
V: TRBV5-1
D: TRBD1
DNA: TGCGCCAGCAGCCCTCAAAGGGACAGGGGCATCTATGGCTACACCTTC
CDR3: CASSPQRDRGIYGYTF

J: TRBJ1-5
size: .
V: TRBV6-1
D: TRBD1
DNA: TGTGCCAGCAGTGAGGAACAGGGGGGACTTTATAGCAATCAGCCCCAGCATTTT
CDR3: CASSEEQGGLYSNQPQHF

J: TRBJ1-6
size: .
V: TRBV30
D: .
DNA: TGTGCCTGGAGTGTAGGCGGGGGATCACCCCTCCACTTT
CDR3: CAWSVGGGSPLHF

J: TRBJ1-4
size: once
V: TRBV7-2
D: .
DNA: TGTGCCAGCGGGCGATCGGGAGGAGCGGGGGAAAAACTGTTTTTT
CDR3: CASGRSGGAGEKLFF

J: TRBJ2-3
size: .
V: TRBV15
D: .
DNA: TGTGCCACCAGCGGGTTAAAGGGGGAGCGTACGCAGTATTTT
CDR3: CATSGLKGERTQYF

J: TRBJ1-3
size: .
V: TRBV2
D: .
DNA: TGTGCCAGCCAGGGGCTAGGTGGAAACACCATATATTTT
CDR3: CASQGLGGNTIYF

J: TRBJ1-1
size: .
V: TRBV9
D: .
DNA: TGTGCCAGCAGCGTAGGCCCGGAAGGTTCCAGGGCGAACACTGAAGCTTTCTTT
CDR3: CASSVGPEGSRANTEAFF